This T cell receptor (beta chain) was retrieved from a study of blood T cells in healthy people across ages. Study results and limitations: Per million T cells, TCR beta diversity dropped about linearly as age rose.

With a J-beta primer mix and a sample-barcoded 5' primer, a second PCR ran about 6 to 11 cycles. Each cDNA molecule carried a tag from a template-switch adaptor that contained 12 random nucleotides. All samples gave at least 2.5 million CDR3-containing paired-end reads. TCRdb used MiXCR to reprocess the 5' RACE reads, holding one entry per CDR3 protein. The sample lists some 900,000 distinct CDR3 sequences, around 46% occurring once. Germline V gives CDR1 KGHDR, CDR2 SFDVKD. V lost 10 bases, J lost 1 base, and 13 bases lay in between. There are 14 residues in the CDR3. Concerning this clonotype itself: What it binds is unknown.

This clonotype was sampled from a man between 25 and 39 years old in good health. Sequenced input: blood. The chain joins TRBV24-1 to TRBJ1-5; D is unresolved. CDR3 loop: CATRPGPSNQPQHF. The CDR3 DNA reads TGTGCCACTCGCCCCGGCCCAAGCAATCAGCCCCAGCATTTT.